This T cell receptor (beta chain) appears in the sequencing data of a study of T cell responses to AZD1222 COVID-19 vaccine (dated by TCRdb to about 2021). Context from the whole study: A total of 230 or so trial participants underwent TCR sequencing, of whom some 210 received two doses of AZD1222 and about 25 received two doses of the MenACWY control vaccine. Enrollment into the trials was organized by age into subgroups of 18-55, 56-69 and 70-plus years, and those subgroups contained approximately 150, 30 and 60 TCR-sequenced participants, respectively. Beyond this particular receptor, the publication reports: Because no samples from the day 14 peak response were available, repertoires could be characterized only after the peak T cell response. Participants were mostly white British and included more females than males, and it was suggested by the authors that clonal diversity may have been underestimated. The whole spike protein was spanned by vaccine-associated CD4 TCRs, and dominant responses were seen in regions 160-218 and 743-854. Nearly half of unique spike-specific TCRs reportedly recognized epitopes outside regions mutated in the B.1.351 and B.1.1.7 variants. The 56-69-year group was small, and its depth increase did not reach significance, likely because of low power. After two AZD1222 doses, spike-specific TCR breadth and depth were significantly higher than at day 0 and than in MenACWY recipients. Conclusions about previously exposed vaccinees are limited because only a handful of AZD1222 recipients were SARS-CoV-2 seropositive at baseline.

The CDR3 regions of human TCRbeta chains were subjected to immunosequencing. Per the original workflow: TCRs in the repertoires were matched against a reference library of SARS-CoV-2-specific TCRs that had been generated with the MIRA antigen-specificity platform. Breadth was defined as the fraction of unique TCRs that were SARS-CoV-2-associated. Depth was defined as the fraction of total T cells that were SARS-CoV-2-associated. Using the MIRA data, each spike-specific TCR was assigned both to the spike region to which the TCR was reactive and to a CD4 or CD8 class. Log10-transformed breadth and depth values were compared by one-way ANOVA with Sidak's multiple comparisons tests. In TCRdb, the immuneACCESS table is reduced to in-frame sequences with V and J assigned. These tables do not hold every clone; where another copy was compared, an unresolved V gene accounts for under half, and the others remain unexplained. V, J and clone size are taken as reported in that table, and D and trimming were inferred from the DNA itself. Across this sample there are 150,000 to 200,000 clones, with about 92% seen only once. Of the sample, approximately 1.1% is held by the ten largest clones.

The cysteine opens and the phenylalanine closes a CDR3 of 13 amino acids. Only the CDR3 DNA is retained, 39 bases long and in frame from the first base. The junction shows trimming of 3 bases on V and 2 bases on J, and the gene matches do not reach 0 bases of it. This clone has just one count. The antigen it recognizes is unknown. No clone much larger than this one lies a single base away; base qualities are absent. The time point label on this specimen signifies: about 28 days (+/-7) after the second vaccine dose. AZD1222 recipients whose second dose came at about 4 weeks and those whose second dose came at about 12 weeks were combined into one group, since spike-specific TCR depth and breadth did not differ between the two schedules. Vaccinee samples were obtained from the UK trials COV001 and COV002, which included a single-blind randomized controlled phase 2/3 trial of AZD1222 (ChAdOx1 nCoV-19) in healthy adults. For TCRbeta chain sequencing, PBMC samples from trial participants were taken at day 0 and at day 28 after the second dose.

The chain uses TRBV12-3 or TRBV12-4 and TRBJ1-2; the junction holds 7 bases that match TRBD1. The specimen comprised peripheral blood, sampled 28 days after the second AZD1222 dose. This clonotype originated in an adult who received the AZD1222 COVID-19 vaccine. The DNA is as follows: TGTGCCAGCAGTTTGGGACAGAACTATGGCTACACCTTC. Translated, it gives CASSLGQNYGYTF.